One and the same sample provided the 28 T cell receptor beta chains below, sequenced in a study of blood T cell repertoires in COVID-19. Some clones are missing from TCRdb's copy, which holds only in-frame ones; the method was immunoSEQ multiplex PCR. There are 180,000 or so clones in the sample; roughly 82% occur only once, and about 8.4% lies in the top ten. The sequenced sample was peripheral blood. The source of these receptors is a woman in her 70s with acute or convalescent COVID-19.

V gene TRBV30 combines with J gene TRBJ2-7; TRBD2 agrees at 7 bases. The V gene end was trimmed by 2 bases and the J gene end by 6 bases; junction bases not matched to a gene: 25. The germline CDR1 and CDR2 sequences are GTSNPN and SVGIG (reference sequence). CDR3 size: 19 residues. CDR3 loop: CAWSSLRTSWALSTGEQYF. The CDR3 nucleotides are TGTGCCTGGAGTTCCCTAAGGACTAGTTGGGCCCTGTCGACGGGCGAGCAGTACTTC.

In this sample, this clone turned up a few times. The chain is built from TRBV6-6 and TRBJ1-2, with 7 bases lining up with TRBD1. CDR1 is MNHNY and CDR2 is SVGAGI in the germline V gene (reference sequence). The ends lost 2 bases at V and 6 bases at J; junction bases unmatched: 6. The CDR3 covers 14 residues. CDR3: CASSYGSGGNGYTF. CDR3 DNA: TGTGCCAGCAGTTACGGATCAGGGGGAAATGGCTACACCTTC.

V and J are TRBV2 and TRBJ1-6, with TRBD1 matching 7 bases. Germline V CDR1 and CDR2: SNHLY, FYNNEI. With 3 bases clipped from V and 9 bases from J, the junction kept 5 bases outside the gene matches. The CDR3 length is 14 residues. Written as DNA, the CDR3 is TGTGCCAGCAGTGAGACAGGGAACAGTTCACCCCTCCACTTT. Its protein product is CASSETGNSSPLHF.

The chain carries TRBV28 and TRBJ2-7, with 9 bases aligning to TRBD1. V dropped 0 bases and J dropped 0; count of bases not matched to a gene: 9. Germline V gene lookup returns CDR1 MDHEN and CDR2 SYDVKM. This CDR3 is 18 amino acids long. CDR3 sequence reads: CASSLWGQGQSSSYEQYF. As DNA, the CDR3 is TGTGCCAGCAGTTTATGGGGACAGGGCCAAAGTTCCTCCTACGAGCAGTACTTC.

This clone was detected once. This chain links TRBV11-2 with TRBJ1-5, with 8 nucleotides matching TRBD1. The CDR3 extends over 14 amino acids. The trim removed 4 bases at V and 4 bases at J, leaving 3 bases unmatched. Germline CDR1 reads SGHAT; CDR2 reads FQNNGV. CDR3 DNA: TGTGCCAGCAGCTGCGACAGGGGTAATCAGCCCCAGCATTTT. It yields the protein CASSCDRGNQPQHF. The complete variable domain, with remaining parts taken from reference TRBV11-2 and TRBJ1-5, reads EAGVAQSPRYKIIEKRQSVAFWCNPISGHATLYWYQQILGQGPKLLIQFQNNGVVDDSQLPKDRFSAERLKGVDSTLKIQPAKLEDSAVYLCASSCDRGNQPQHFGDGTRLSIL.

The chain uses TRBV28 and TRBJ1-2; the match to TRBD1 covers 10 bases. Germline loops: CDR1 MDHEN, CDR2 SYDVKM. With V trimmed by 4 bases and J by 3 bases, 5 bases remained unmatched. This CDR3 has 15 amino acids. The CDR3 DNA reads as TGTGCCAGCAGTTCACCGACAGGGGGCGACTATGGCTACACCTTC. It translates to CASSSPTGGDYGYTF.

This clone was recorded once. The J gene is TRBJ2-7, the V gene TRBV30, with D maybe TRBD1 (5 bases). Germline CDR1 is GTSNPN and CDR2 is SVGIG (reference sequence). The germline V and J ends were trimmed by 2 bases and 4 bases, with 9 bases remaining between them. The CDR3 has 12 residues. The CDR3 region has the DNA TGTGCCTGGAGTTTACAGGATTACGAGCAGTACTTC. It codes for CAWSLQDYEQYF. Full variable domain (remainder filled in from reference TRBV30 and TRBJ2-7): SQTIHQWPATLVQPVGSPLSLECTVEGTSNPNLYWYRQAAGRGLQLLFYSVGIGQISSEVPQNLSASRPQDRQFILSSKKLLLSDSGFYLCAWSLQDYEQYFGPGTRLTVT.

In its sample, this clone was seen once. The V and J genes are TRBV11-2 and TRBJ1-1; D gene ambiguous. With 3 bases removed from V and 7 bases from J, the gap between germline ends came to 12 bases. The germline V gene has CDR1 SGHAT and CDR2 FQNNGV. The CDR3 loop spans 13 amino acids. Here the CDR3 reads CASSFYSRVEAFF. As DNA, the CDR3 is TGTGCCAGCAGCTTTTACAGCAGAGTTGAAGCTTTCTTT.

The rearrangement links TRBV11-2 to TRBJ2-1, with unresolved D. The length of the CDR3 is 12 residues. V dropped 1 base and J dropped 9 bases, with 7 bases sitting between them. The germline CDR1 and CDR2 sequences are SGHAT and FQNNGV. The CDR3 here is CASSLGATEQFF. As DNA, the CDR3 is TGTGCCAGCAGCTTAGGGGCGACTGAGCAGTTCTTC.

The chain couples TRBV24-1 to TRBJ2-1, with D uncertain. The CDR3 spans 15 residues. Germline values: CDR1 KGHDR, CDR2 SFDVKD. Deletions cut 5 bases from V and 2 bases from J, with 12 bases between. This chain's CDR3 is CATSGVETPYNEQFF. For the CDR3, the DNA is TGTGCCACCAGTGGGGTAGAGACACCCTACAATGAGCAGTTCTTC.

This clone was seen a few times. The rearrangement joins TRBV7-2 to TRBJ2-7, with D tentatively TRBD1 (6 bases). The CDR3 is 14 amino acids. Germline-derived CDR1 and CDR2 are SGHTA and FQGNSA. The germline V and J ends were trimmed by 5 bases and 3 bases, with 14 bases remaining between them. CDR3 bases: TGTGCCAGCAGCGATGATGGCAGGGGCTACGAGCAGTACTTC. It specifies CASSDDGRGYEQYF.

V usage is TRBV9 and J usage is TRBJ1-2; no firm D call. CDR1 is SGDLS, CDR2 YYNGEE, per germline. V was shortened by 2 bases and J by 8 bases, with 19 bases between the two germline ends. The CDR3 sequence is 15 residues long. CDR3 protein: CASSVHLERDMGYTF. In DNA, the CDR3 is TGTGCCAGCAGCGTCCACCTGGAACGGGATATGGGCTACACCTTC.

J is TRBJ1-4 and V is TRBV6-2 or TRBV6-3; the D gene is possibly TRBD1 (6 bases). Germline V gives CDR1 MNHEY, CDR2 SVGEGT. Trimming took 6 bases from V and 11 from J, leaving 19 bases between them. CDR3 length equals 14 residues. In nucleotides, the CDR3 is TGTGCCAGCAGCTTATCCTGGGACAACTGGAAACTGTTTTTT. Its translation: CASSLSWDNWKLFF.

The V gene is TRBV6-5, the J gene TRBJ1-6; possible D gene TRBD1, 6 bases. Germline CDR1 and CDR2: MNHEY and SVGAGI. The V and J ends lost 3 bases and 0 bases respectively, with 9 bases between them. This CDR3 contains 16 residues. The CDR3, as DNA: TGTGCCAGCAGTTATCAGGGGAGCTCCTATAATTCACCCCTCCACTTT. This translates into CASSYQGSSYNSPLHF.

This clone turned up a few times. The chain carries TRBV5-1 and TRBJ1-6; D remains unclear. Germline CDR1 and CDR2: SGHRS and YFSETQ. The CDR3 covers 15 residues. Trimming removed 0 bases at V and 5 bases at J, with 9 bases between. The CDR3 sequence: CASSLVTEHNSPLHF. The CDR3, as DNA: TGCGCCAGCAGCTTGGTGACGGAGCATAATTCACCCCTCCACTTT. The full variable domain, completed using reference TRBV5-1 and TRBJ1-6, is KAGVTQTPRYLIKTRGQQVTLSCSPISGHRSVSWYQQTPGQGLQFLFEYFSETQRNKGNFPGRFSGRQFSNSRSEMNVSTLELGDSALYLCASSLVTEHNSPLHFGNGTRLTVT.

V and J are TRBV24-1 and TRBJ2-2, with D perhaps matching TRBD1 (6 bases). Per the germline V gene, CDR1 is KGHDR and CDR2 is SFDVKD. CDR3 size: 16 residues. The germline V and J ends were trimmed by 2 bases and 7 bases, with 16 bases remaining between them. The CDR3 reads CATSDSPQGFIGELFF. CDR3 sequence (DNA): TGTGCCACCAGTGATTCCCCCCAGGGGTTCATCGGGGAGCTGTTTTTT.

V gene TRBV7-2 combines with J gene TRBJ2-7; 7 nucleotides align to TRBD2. The CDR3 has 15 amino acids. The V segment lost 3 bases and the J segment 4 bases; nucleotides outside the gene matches: 9. Germline CDR1 is SGHTA and CDR2 is FQGNSA. CDR3 sequence: CASSLGPGLQYEQYF. The CDR3 region has the DNA TGTGCCAGCAGCTTGGGGCCGGGACTACAATACGAGCAGTACTTC.

The rearrangement links TRBV16 to TRBJ2-6; perhaps TRBD2 as D (5 bases). V lost 2 bases and J 0 bases, leaving 5 bases between the germline ends. The CDR3 has 15 amino acids. The germline V gene has CDR1 KGHSY and CDR2 FQNENV. The CDR3 DNA sequence: TGTGCCAGCAGCCAAGACTACTCTGGGGCCAACGTCCTGACTTTC. Protein product: CASSQDYSGANVLTF.

The rearrangement links TRBV28 to TRBJ1-3; the match to TRBD1 covers 7 bases. Germline values: CDR1 MDHEN, CDR2 SYDVKM. With 0 bases clipped from V and 4 bases from J, the junction kept 6 bases outside the gene matches. The CDR3 spans 16 residues. DNA for the CDR3: TGTGCCAGCAGTTTATGGGGACAGAACGACGGAAACACCATATATTTT. Its protein product is CASSLWGQNDGNTIYF.

The gene calls are TRBV14 and TRBJ1-2; 8 nucleotides match TRBD1. The J segment lost 5 bases and the V segment lost 1 base, leaving 9 bases of the junction unmatched. This CDR3 region has 16 residues. Per the germline V gene, CDR1 is SGHDN and CDR2 is FVKESK. The CDR3 spells CASSQARTGLWYGYTF. In DNA, the CDR3 is TGTGCCAGCAGCCAAGCCCGGACAGGGTTGTGGTATGGCTACACCTTC.

The chain employs TRBV30 and TRBJ1-1; D is perhaps TRBD1 (6 bases). V dropped 3 bases and J dropped 1 base, with 15 bases sitting between them. Germline V gives CDR1 GTSNPN, CDR2 SVGIG (reference sequence). The CDR3 runs 15 residues. CDR3: CAWSPSGTPNTEAFF. In nucleotides, the CDR3 is TGTGCCTGGAGCCCAAGCGGGACACCGAACACTGAAGCTTTCTTT.

The sample holds a few counts of this clone. The chain recombines TRBV19 with TRBJ1-4; D perhaps matches TRBD1 (6 bases). The CDR3 extends over 15 amino acids. In germline, CDR1 is LNHDA, CDR2 SQIVND (reference sequence). The V and J ends lost 4 bases and 3 bases respectively, with 12 bases between them. The CDR3 is CASSTGTLPNEKLFF. The DNA of the CDR3 is TGTGCCAGTAGTACCGGGACACTTCCTAATGAAAAACTGTTTTTT.

V is TRBV5-6 and J is TRBJ1-5; 9 bases map to TRBD1. The CDR3 is 14 amino acids. The J segment lost 5 bases and the V segment lost 5 bases, leaving 5 bases of the junction unmatched. Germline-derived CDR1 and CDR2 are SGHDT and YYEEEE. Here the CDR3 DNA reads TGTGCCAGCAGTTCACGACAGGGGGATCAGCCCCAGCATTTT. This sequence encodes CASSSRQGDQPQHF.

The J gene is TRBJ2-7, the V gene TRBV5-1, with 9 bases identical to TRBD2. The germline V gene encodes CDR1 SGHRS and CDR2 YFSETQ. J lost 3 bases, V lost 0 bases, and 4 bases had no gene match. This CDR3 is 15 amino acids long. The CDR3 DNA reads as TGCGCCAGCAGCTTGGGACTAGCGGTGAACTACGAGCAGTACTTC. Its protein is CASSLGLAVNYEQYF.

The chain links TRBV18 to TRBJ1-3; tentative D call: TRBD1 (5 bases). V lost 2 bases to trimming and J lost 2 bases, with 16 bases between them. Germline assignment: CDR1 KGHSH and CDR2 LQKENI. CDR3 length: 17 residues. The CDR3 sequence: CASSPSRLGPTGNTIYF. In nucleotides, the CDR3 is TGTGCCAGCTCACCATCCCGCTTGGGGCCAACTGGAAACACCATATATTTT.

The chain links TRBV6-5 to TRBJ2-7; 8 bases match TRBD1. Germline-derived CDR1 and CDR2 are MNHEY and SVGAGI. The junction had 5 bases not matched to a gene; V was cut back by 6 bases and J by 4 bases. CDR3 size: 13 residues. This CDR3 is CASRRQGKYEQYF. The CDR3 DNA is TGTGCCAGCAGGCGACAGGGGAAGTACGAGCAGTACTTC.

Remarks on this clone: A junction end diverges from the germline sequence, so it may reflect a read error. The chain recombines TRBV7-7 with TRBJ2-2; no clear D gene. The CDR3 extends over 12 amino acids. From germline, CDR1 is SSHAT and CDR2 FNYEAQ (reference sequence). The CDR3 sequence is CASSSLTGELFF. The CDR3 coding sequence is TGTGCTAGCAGCTCCCTCACCGGGGAGCTGTTTTTT.

The chain uses TRBV29-1 and TRBJ1-2; maybe TRBD1 (5 bases). Germline assignment: CDR1 SQVTM and CDR2 ANQGSEA. The CDR3 contains 14 residues. Trimming stripped 7 bases from V and 4 bases from J, with 19 bases between. The CDR3 sequence: CSAAGGTWTYGYTF. The CDR3 DNA reads TGCAGCGCTGCCGGAGGGACTTGGACCTATGGCTACACCTTC.